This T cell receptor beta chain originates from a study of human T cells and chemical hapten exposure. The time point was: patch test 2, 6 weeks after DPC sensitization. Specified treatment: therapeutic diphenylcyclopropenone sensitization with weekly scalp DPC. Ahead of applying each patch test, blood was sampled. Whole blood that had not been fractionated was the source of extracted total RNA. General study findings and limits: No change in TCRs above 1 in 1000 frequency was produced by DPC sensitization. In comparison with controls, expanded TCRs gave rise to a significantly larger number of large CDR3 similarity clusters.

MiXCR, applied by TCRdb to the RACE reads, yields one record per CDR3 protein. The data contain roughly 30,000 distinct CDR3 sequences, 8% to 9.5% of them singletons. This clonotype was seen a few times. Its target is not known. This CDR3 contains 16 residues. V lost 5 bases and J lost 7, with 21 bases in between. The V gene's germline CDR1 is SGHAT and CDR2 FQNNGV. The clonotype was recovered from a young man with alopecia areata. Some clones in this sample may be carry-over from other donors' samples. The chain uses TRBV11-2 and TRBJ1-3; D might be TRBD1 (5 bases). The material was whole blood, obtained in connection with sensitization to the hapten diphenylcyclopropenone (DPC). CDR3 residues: CASSPMVWQGRNTIYF. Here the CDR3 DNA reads TGTGCCAGCAGCCCAATGGTTTGGCAGGGAAGGAACACCATATATTTT.